One and the same sample provided the 30 T cell receptor beta chains below, sequenced in a study of blood T cell repertoires in COVID-19. TCRdb's table, derived via immunoSEQ multiplex PCR, lists solely in-frame clones and lacks some. The sample carries roughly 200,000 clones, roughly 80% recorded once. The source material was peripheral blood. These receptors came from a woman aged 65 to 85 with acute or convalescent COVID-19.

The CDR3 reads CASSLGDSFNGYTF. CDR3 nucleotides: TGCGCCAGCAGCTTGGGGGACTCTTTCAATGGCTACACCTTC. J is TRBJ1-2 and V is TRBV5-1; possibly TRBD1 for D (5 bases). Germline assignment: CDR1 SGHRS and CDR2 YFSETQ. This CDR3 comprises 14 residues. The germline V and J ends were trimmed by 0 bases and 6 bases, with 12 bases remaining between them.

CDR3 protein: CASPLSPSGRANTGELFF. CDR3 bases: TGTGCCAGCCCGCTCTCCCCTAGCGGGAGGGCGAACACCGGGGAGCTGTTTTTT. The chain joins TRBV2 to TRBJ2-2; the match to TRBD2 covers 12 bases. The CDR3 consists of 18 residues. CDR1 and CDR2 from the germline V gene are SNHLY and FYNNEI. V gave up 8 bases and J gave up 0 bases; unmatched junction bases: 10.

The table lists this clone with a few counts. The CDR3 DNA reads TGTGCCAGCAGTACCCGGGACATTTCCTATGGCTACACCTTC. It specifies CASSTRDISYGYTF. The rearrangement uses TRBV28 and TRBJ1-2, with D tentatively TRBD1 (6 bases). Germline V lookup: CDR1 MDHEN, CDR2 SYDVKM. Trimming pared 5 bases from V and 4 bases from J, leaving 14 bases between. The length of the CDR3 is 14 residues.

The chain is built from TRBV28 and TRBJ1-5; D might be TRBD1 (5 bases). V lost 5 bases to trimming and J lost 7 bases, with 18 bases between them. This CDR3 comprises 15 residues. Germline CDR1 is MDHEN and CDR2 is SYDVKM. This CDR3 reads CASSKGRAIGQPQHF. CDR3 sequence (DNA): TGTGCCAGCAGTAAGGGCAGGGCGATAGGACAGCCCCAGCATTTT.

The chain has TRBV4-1 and TRBJ2-3, with TRBD1 as a possible D gene (6 bases). CDR1 is MGHRA and CDR2 is YSYEKL in the germline V gene. The length of the CDR3 is 15 residues. The V gene lost 4 bases and the J gene lost 2 bases, with 13 bases spanning the gap. The CDR3: CASSLRQADTDTQYF. The CDR3, as DNA: TGCGCCAGCAGCCTGAGACAGGCTGACACAGATACGCAGTATTTT.

V is TRBV4-1 and J is TRBJ1-1; a weak D match, TRBD1 (6 bases). Per the germline V gene, CDR1 is MGHRA and CDR2 is YSYEKL. V was trimmed by 1 base and J by 0 bases, leaving 18 bases between them. The CDR3 runs to 18 residues. CDR3 DNA: TGCGCCAGCAGCCAAGGGGGGTGGGACAATCGATTGAACACTGAAGCTTTCTTT. Residues: CASSQGGWDNRLNTEAFF.

In this sample, this clone turned up many times. The chain has TRBV18 and TRBJ2-3, with 11 positions matching TRBD2. The CDR3 length is 16 residues. CDR1 and CDR2 (germline): KGHSH, LQKENI. V shed 6 bases and J 0 bases; nucleotides not matched to a gene: 5. The CDR3 region is CASSGTSGKSTDTQYF. The CDR3 nucleotides read TGTGCCAGCTCGGGGACTAGCGGAAAGAGCACAGATACGCAGTATTTT.

This chain connects TRBV7-9 to TRBJ2-3; D is ambiguous. Germline V CDR1 and CDR2: SEHNR, FQNEAQ (reference sequence). Trimming pared 0 bases from V and 2 bases from J, leaving 9 bases between. There are 15 residues in the CDR3. DNA of the CDR3: TGTGCCAGCAGCTTAGCGGCCTTAAACACAGATACGCAGTATTTT. This translates into CASSLAALNTDTQYF.

This rearrangement joins TRBV3-1 (or the pseudogene TRBV3-2) to TRBJ2-5; 7 nucleotides match TRBD2. Trimming removed 8 bases from V and 3 bases from J; junction bases left unmatched: 0. Germline V gene data show CDR1 as LGHDT and CDR2 as YNNKEL (reference sequence). The CDR3 spans 11 residues. CDR3 sequence: CASGREETQYF. The DNA for the CDR3 is TGTGCCAGCGGGAGGGAAGAGACCCAGTACTTC.

This clone was observed a handful of times. The CDR3 region is CARSLILARGGPGQGDSPLHF. The DNA for the CDR3 is TGTGCCAGAAGCTTAATCCTGGCTCGAGGGGGCCCGGGACAGGGAGATTCACCCCTCCACTTT. V usage is TRBV7-5 and J usage is TRBJ1-6; TRBD1, the D gene given by the table, was not confirmed from the DNA. TRBV7-5 is annotated as a pseudogene. CDR3 size: 21 residues.

V is TRBV28 and J is TRBJ2-1; maybe TRBD2 (5 bases). Trimming removed 3 bases at V and 6 bases at J, with 9 bases between. The CDR3 covers 13 residues. Per germline, CDR1 MDHEN and CDR2 SYDVKM. The DNA for the CDR3 is TGTGCCAGCAGTTTTATCCTAGCCAATGAGCAGTTCTTC. Translation gives CASSFILANEQFF.

This chain joins TRBV7-9 and TRBJ2-5, with 8 positions matching TRBD2. Trimming removed 2 bases from V and 4 bases from J; junction bases left unmatched: 9. This CDR3 contains 16 residues. Looked up from germline, CDR1 is SEHNR and CDR2 is FQNEAQ (reference sequence). CDR3 in amino acids: CASSLWGAGVRETQYF. The CDR3 bases are TGTGCCAGCAGCTTATGGGGAGCGGGAGTGAGAGAGACCCAGTACTTC.

In DNA, the CDR3 is TGTGCCAGCAGCAAAGGCGTTGCTAGCGGGGAGAAAGTCCGCACAGATACGCAGTATTTT. Translated: CASSKGVASGEKVRTDTQYF. The rearrangement joins TRBV21-1 to TRBJ2-3; the table's D call, TRBD2, was not checked against the DNA. TRBV21-1 counts as a pseudogene. CDR3 length: 20 residues.

The rearrangement joins TRBV27 to TRBJ2-3; 9 bases fit TRBD1. V trimming: 4 bases; J trimming: 6 bases; junction bases outside the gene matches: 2. Germline V CDR1 and CDR2: MNHEY, SMNVEV (reference sequence). This CDR3 region has 13 residues. DNA for the CDR3: TGTGCCAGCAGTTGGGACAGGGAGGATACGCAGTATTTT. It specifies CASSWDREDTQYF.

The chain couples TRBV6-2 or TRBV6-3 to TRBJ1-4, with 7 bases lining up with TRBD1. Germline values: CDR1 MNHEY, CDR2 SVGEGT. The CDR3 covers 16 residues. The V segment lost 6 bases and the J segment 5 bases; nucleotides outside the gene matches: 12. This CDR3 is CASSPEGQTTNEKLFF. The CDR3 region has the DNA TGTGCCAGCAGCCCTGAGGGACAGACCACGAATGAAAAACTGTTTTTT.

The chain joins TRBV6-5 to TRBJ1-1, with D tentatively TRBD1 (6 bases). The CDR3 is made up of 13 amino acids. Trimming took 6 bases from V and 2 from J, leaving 10 bases between them. The germline CDR1 and CDR2 sequences are MNHEY and SVGAGI. The DNA for the CDR3 is TGTGCCAGCAGAATACAGGGTAACACTGAAGCTTTCTTT. This encodes CASRIQGNTEAFF.

This clone was counted only a few times. The J gene is TRBJ2-7, the V gene TRBV9; 11 nucleotides align to TRBD1. V dropped 0 bases and J dropped 9; count of bases not matched to a gene: 2. CDR1 is SGDLS and CDR2 is YYNGEE in the germline V gene. The CDR3 sequence is 13 residues long. In DNA form, the CDR3 reads TGTGCCAGCAGCGTAGAGGGACAGGGGGTGCAGTACTTC. As protein: CASSVEGQGVQYF.

The chain has TRBV2 and TRBJ2-7, with 9 bases lining up with TRBD1. The V gene's germline CDR1 is SNHLY and CDR2 FYNNEI. The CDR3 sequence is 15 residues long. Trimming took 7 bases from V and 2 from J; bases not matched to a gene: 9. The CDR3 here is CASKWDRDRAYEQYF. The CDR3 DNA sequence: TGTGCCAGCAAGTGGGACCGGGACAGGGCCTACGAGCAGTACTTC. The full variable domain, with the rest looked up from reference TRBV2 and TRBJ2-7, is EPEVTQTPSHQVTQMGQEVILRCVPISNHLYFYWYRQILGQKVEFLVSFYNNEISEKSEIFDDQFSVERPDGSNFTLKIRSTKLEDSAMYFCASKWDRDRAYEQYFGPGTRLTVT.

The chain joins TRBV19 to TRBJ2-1, with D possibly TRBD2 on 6 matching bases. The CDR3 extends over 14 amino acids. The germline V and J ends were trimmed by 4 bases and 3 bases, with 10 bases remaining between them. CDR1 LNHDA and CDR2 SQIVND come from the germline V gene (reference sequence). The CDR3 region is CASSSLANYNEQFF. The CDR3 bases are TGTGCCAGTAGTAGTCTAGCGAACTACAATGAGCAGTTCTTC.

Comment on this clone: This sample also contains other DNA sequences that code for the same CDR3. This sequence joins TRBV3-1 (or the pseudogene TRBV3-2) and TRBJ1-5, with D unresolved. Between the trimmed V and J ends, which lost 3 bases and 0 bases, there was a span of 9 bases. From germline, CDR1 is LGHDT and CDR2 YNNKEL (reference sequence). CDR3 length: 15 amino acids. The DNA for the CDR3 is TGTGCCAGCAGCCAGGGAGGGTATAGCAATCAGCCCCAGCATTTT. This encodes CASSQGGYSNQPQHF.

J is TRBJ2-2 and V is TRBV14, with 7 bases aligning to TRBD2. J lost 2 bases, V lost 3 bases, and 9 bases had no gene match. Germline assignment: CDR1 SGHDN and CDR2 FVKESK. This CDR3 is 17 amino acids long. The CDR3 protein is CASSQYPSGYNTGELFF. The CDR3 DNA is TGTGCCAGCAGCCAGTATCCTAGCGGTTATAACACCGGGGAGCTGTTTTTT.

The chain combines TRBV2 with TRBJ2-7; D call uncertain. Between the trimmed V and J ends, which lost 6 bases and 0 bases, there was a span of 12 bases. Germline V gene lookup returns CDR1 SNHLY and CDR2 FYNNEI. The CDR3 extends over 14 amino acids. The CDR3 DNA follows: TGTGCCAGCAGCGACATATTGAGCTCCTACGAGCAGTACTTC. It yields the protein CASSDILSSYEQYF.

The chain carries TRBV27 and TRBJ2-3; 15 positions agree with TRBD2. V lost 6 bases, J lost 3 bases, and 4 bases stayed unmatched. The CDR3 runs 16 residues. Germline V gene sequence: CDR1 MNHEY, CDR2 SMNVEV (reference sequence). This CDR3 is CASSRTSGRVTDTQYF. The CDR3 coding sequence is TGTGCCAGCAGCCGGACTAGCGGGAGGGTGACAGATACGCAGTATTTT.

The chain recombines TRBV6-5 with TRBJ1-5; 7 bases align to TRBD1. This CDR3 is 16 amino acids long. Germline loops: CDR1 MNHEY, CDR2 SVGAGI. With 4 bases clipped from V and 2 bases from J, the junction kept 8 bases outside the gene matches. The CDR3 here is CASSSKRGQGNQPQHF. CDR3 DNA: TGTGCCAGCAGTTCGAAAAGGGGGCAAGGCAATCAGCCCCAGCATTTT.

The V call is TRBV2, the J call TRBJ2-1; 7 nucleotides line up with TRBD1. There are 13 residues in the CDR3. Germline V CDR1 and CDR2: SNHLY, FYNNEI. V was clipped by 6 bases and J by 3 bases; unmatched bases: 2. CDR3 loop: CASSRQGYNEQFF. The CDR3 DNA reads TGTGCCAGCAGCCGACAGGGCTACAATGAGCAGTTCTTC.

This chain joins TRBV27 and TRBJ2-3; 9 bases match TRBD1. The J segment lost 6 bases and the V segment lost 8 bases, leaving 9 bases of the junction unmatched. Looked up from germline, CDR1 is MNHEY and CDR2 is SMNVEV (reference sequence). This CDR3 contains 14 residues. The CDR3 sequence is CASAYRTGADTQYF. The CDR3 DNA follows: TGTGCCAGCGCTTACCGGACAGGGGCCGATACGCAGTATTTT.

The chain couples TRBV7-9 to TRBJ1-6; 7 bases map to TRBD1. The CDR3 contains 15 residues. CDR1 is SEHNR, CDR2 FQNEAQ, per germline (reference sequence). V shed 5 bases and J 8 bases; nucleotides not matched to a gene: 9. The CDR3 sequence is CASSPQTGQDSPLHF. Written as DNA, the CDR3 is TGTGCCAGCAGCCCACAGACAGGGCAGGATTCACCCCTCCACTTT.

The V gene is TRBV7-9, the J gene TRBJ2-2; D may be TRBD1 (6 bases). Germline values: CDR1 SEHNR, CDR2 FQNEAQ (reference sequence). The CDR3 sequence is 13 residues long. V lost 5 bases, J lost 7 bases, and 11 bases lay in between. The CDR3 nucleotides read TGTGCCAGCAGCCCGCAGGGGATCGGGGAGCTGTTTTTT. Its protein is CASSPQGIGELFF. The complete variable domain, with remaining parts taken from reference TRBV7-9 and TRBJ2-2, reads DTGVSQNPRHKITKRGQNVTFRCDPISEHNRLYWYRQTLGQGPEFLTYFQNEAQLEKSRLLSDRFSAERPKGSFSTLEIQRTEQGDSAMYLCASSPQGIGELFFGEGSRLTVL.

As to this clone: Other DNA sequences of this sample code for an identical CDR3. The chain employs TRBV28 and TRBJ1-2, with unresolved D. This CDR3 is 14 amino acids long. Germline V CDR1 and CDR2: MDHEN, SYDVKM. V lost 5 bases, J lost 2 bases, and 12 bases lay in between. CDR3 in DNA: TGTGCCAGCAGTCCTGGGCTGATCAACTATGGCTACACCTTC. It specifies CASSPGLINYGYTF.

This clone was found a few times. The chain is built from TRBV9 and TRBJ1-1; D might be TRBD1 (5 bases). Between the trimmed V and J ends, which lost 2 bases and 1 base, there was a span of 12 bases. This CDR3 spans 15 amino acids. Germline loops: CDR1 SGDLS, CDR2 YYNGEE. DNA of the CDR3: TGTGCCAGCAGCGTCCTTGGCACAGGGAACACTGAAGCTTTCTTT. It encodes CASSVLGTGNTEAFF.